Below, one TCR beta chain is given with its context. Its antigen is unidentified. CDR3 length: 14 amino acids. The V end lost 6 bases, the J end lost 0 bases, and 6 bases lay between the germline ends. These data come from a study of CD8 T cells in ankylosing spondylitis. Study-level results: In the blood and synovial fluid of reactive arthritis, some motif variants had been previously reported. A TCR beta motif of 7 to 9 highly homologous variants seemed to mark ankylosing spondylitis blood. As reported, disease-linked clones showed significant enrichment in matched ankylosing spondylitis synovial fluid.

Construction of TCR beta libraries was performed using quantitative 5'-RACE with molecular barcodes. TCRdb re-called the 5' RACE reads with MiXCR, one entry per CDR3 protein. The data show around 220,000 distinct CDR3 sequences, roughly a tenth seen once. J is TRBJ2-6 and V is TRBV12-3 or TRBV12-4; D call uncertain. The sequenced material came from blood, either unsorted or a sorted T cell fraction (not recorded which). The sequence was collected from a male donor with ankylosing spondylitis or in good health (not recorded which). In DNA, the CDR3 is TGTGCCAGCAGCCCTGGCTCTGGGGCCAACGTCCTGACTTTC. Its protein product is CASSPGSGANVLTF.